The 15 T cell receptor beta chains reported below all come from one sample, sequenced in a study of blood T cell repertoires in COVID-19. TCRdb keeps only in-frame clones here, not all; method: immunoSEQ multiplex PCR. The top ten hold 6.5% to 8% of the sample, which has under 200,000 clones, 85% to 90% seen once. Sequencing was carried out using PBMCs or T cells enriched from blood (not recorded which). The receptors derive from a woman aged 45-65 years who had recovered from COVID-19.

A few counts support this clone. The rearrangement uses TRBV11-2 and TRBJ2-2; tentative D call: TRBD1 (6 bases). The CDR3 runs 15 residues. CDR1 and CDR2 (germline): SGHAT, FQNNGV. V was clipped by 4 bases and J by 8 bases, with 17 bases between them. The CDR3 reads CASSSPGNRVGELFF. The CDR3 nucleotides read TGTGCCAGCAGCTCCCCAGGAAACAGGGTAGGGGAGCTGTTTTTT.

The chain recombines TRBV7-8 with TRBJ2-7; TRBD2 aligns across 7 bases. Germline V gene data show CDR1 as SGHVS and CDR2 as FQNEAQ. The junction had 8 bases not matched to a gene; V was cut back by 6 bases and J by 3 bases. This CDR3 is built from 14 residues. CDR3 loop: CASSYIGTNYEQYF. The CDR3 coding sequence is TGTGCCAGCAGTTACATCGGGACTAACTACGAGCAGTACTTC.

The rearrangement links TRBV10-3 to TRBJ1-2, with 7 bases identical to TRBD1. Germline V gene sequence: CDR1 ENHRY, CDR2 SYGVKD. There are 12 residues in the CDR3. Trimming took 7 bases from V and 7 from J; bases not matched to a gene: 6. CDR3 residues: CAITSTGPGYTF. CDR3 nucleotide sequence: TGTGCCATCACCTCGACAGGGCCTGGCTACACCTTC.

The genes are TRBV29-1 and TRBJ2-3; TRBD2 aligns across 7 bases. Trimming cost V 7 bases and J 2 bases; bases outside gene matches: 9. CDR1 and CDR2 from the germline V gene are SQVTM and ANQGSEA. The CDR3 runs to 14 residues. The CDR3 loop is CSGRPGLPTDTQYF. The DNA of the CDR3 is TGCAGCGGTCGACCGGGACTACCCACAGATACGCAGTATTTT.

CDR3 nucleotide sequence: TGTGCCTGGGGGGGGACAGGGAGTCTCCGAAACACCATATATTTT. Protein: CAWGGTGSLRNTIYF. The chain links TRBV30 to TRBJ1-3, with TRBD1 matching 9 bases. Germline V CDR1 and CDR2: GTSNPN, SVGIG (reference sequence). The V gene end was trimmed by 5 bases and the J gene end by 5 bases; junction bases not matched to a gene: 10. This CDR3 has 15 residues.

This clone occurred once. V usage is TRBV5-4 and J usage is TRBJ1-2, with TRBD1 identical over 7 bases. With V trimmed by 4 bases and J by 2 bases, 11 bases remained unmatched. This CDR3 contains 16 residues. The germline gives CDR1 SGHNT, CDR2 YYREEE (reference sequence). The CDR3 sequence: CASSRKNTGANYGYTF. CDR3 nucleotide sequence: TGTGCCAGCAGCCGAAAAAACACAGGGGCCAACTATGGCTACACCTTC.

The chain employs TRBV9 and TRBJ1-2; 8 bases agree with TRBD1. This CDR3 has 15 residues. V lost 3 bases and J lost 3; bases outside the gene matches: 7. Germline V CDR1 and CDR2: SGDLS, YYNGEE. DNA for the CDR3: TGTGCCAGCAGCGCGACAGGGGCTTTTGACTATGGCTACACCTTC. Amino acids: CASSATGAFDYGYTF. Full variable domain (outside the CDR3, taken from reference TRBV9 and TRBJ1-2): DSGVTQTPKHLITATGQRVTLRCSPRSGDLSVYWYQQSLDQGLQFLIQYYNGEERAKGNILERFSAQQFPDLHSELNLSSLELGDSALYFCASSATGAFDYGYTFGSGTRLTVV.

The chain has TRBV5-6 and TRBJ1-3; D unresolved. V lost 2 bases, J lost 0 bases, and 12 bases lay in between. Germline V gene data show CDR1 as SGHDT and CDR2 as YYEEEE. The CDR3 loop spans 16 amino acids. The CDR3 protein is CASSLRKLRSGNTIYF. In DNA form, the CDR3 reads TGTGCCAGCAGCTTAAGAAAGCTACGCTCTGGAAACACCATATATTTT.

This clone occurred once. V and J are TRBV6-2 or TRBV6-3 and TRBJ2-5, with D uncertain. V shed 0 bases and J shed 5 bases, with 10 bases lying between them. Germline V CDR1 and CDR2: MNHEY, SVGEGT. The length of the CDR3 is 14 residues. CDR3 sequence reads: CASSYSSFRETQYF. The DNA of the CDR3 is TGTGCCAGCAGTTACTCGAGTTTCAGGGAGACCCAGTACTTC.

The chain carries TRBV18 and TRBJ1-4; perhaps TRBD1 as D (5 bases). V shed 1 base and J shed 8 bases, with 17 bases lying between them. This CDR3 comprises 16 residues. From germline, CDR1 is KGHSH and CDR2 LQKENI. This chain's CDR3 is CASSPRSGPREEKLFF. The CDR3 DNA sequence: TGTGCCAGCTCACCACGGTCGGGACCGCGGGAAGAAAAACTGTTTTTT.

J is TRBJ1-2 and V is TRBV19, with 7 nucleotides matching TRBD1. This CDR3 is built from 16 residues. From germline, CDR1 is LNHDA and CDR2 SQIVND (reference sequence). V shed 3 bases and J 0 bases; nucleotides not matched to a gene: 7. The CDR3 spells CASSIRRTGANYGYTF. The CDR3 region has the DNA TGTGCCAGTAGTATCAGGAGGACAGGAGCTAACTATGGCTACACCTTC.

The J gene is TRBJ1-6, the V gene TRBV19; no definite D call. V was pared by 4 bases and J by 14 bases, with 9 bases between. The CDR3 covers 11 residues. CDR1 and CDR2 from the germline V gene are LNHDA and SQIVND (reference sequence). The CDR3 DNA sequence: TGTGCCAGTAGTACGGATAGCTCCCTCCACTTT. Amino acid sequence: CASSTDSSLHF.

CDR3 protein: CASSPRGLLTEAFF. The CDR3 DNA follows: TGTGCCAGCTCACCCAGGGGGCTGCTCACTGAAGCTTTCTTT. The rearrangement links TRBV18 to TRBJ1-1; 8 nucleotides match TRBD1. CDR1 and CDR2 from the germline V gene are KGHSH and LQKENI. There are 14 residues in the CDR3. Unmatched junction bases numbered 4, after V lost 3 bases and J lost 4 bases.

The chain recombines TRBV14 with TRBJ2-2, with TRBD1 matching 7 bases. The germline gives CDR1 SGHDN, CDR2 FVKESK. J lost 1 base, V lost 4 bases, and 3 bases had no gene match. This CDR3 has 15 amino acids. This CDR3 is CASSPQGLNTGELFF. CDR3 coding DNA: TGTGCCAGCAGCCCACAGGGGTTGAACACCGGGGAGCTGTTTTTT.

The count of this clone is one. This CDR3 reads CASSRLGNQPQHF. The CDR3 DNA is TGTGCCAGCAGTCGACTGGGCAATCAGCCCCAGCATTTT. V and J are TRBV3-1 (or the pseudogene TRBV3-2) and TRBJ1-5; D gene unclear. Germline values: CDR1 LGHDT, CDR2 YNNKEL (reference sequence). V lost 6 bases and J 2 bases, leaving 8 bases between the germline ends. The CDR3 has 13 amino acids.